A selection of T cell receptor beta chains follows, all from one sample in a study of regulatory T cells in long-lasting Graves disease. One entry per CDR3 protein results from TCRdb running MiXCR on the multiplex PCR reads. The sample yields a few hundred thousand distinct CDR3 sequences, roughly 21% seen once. The sequencing here drew on peripheral blood mononuclear cells (PBMCs), taken at new diagnosis, from a patient treated with antithyroid drugs. Source of these receptors: a female donor with Graves disease. The CDR3 runs from the conserved cysteine through the conserved F or W. A D gene is named only where the DNA matches it firmly. Clone size is not always given. Where it is, it says once, few, many or a class for expanded clones.

J | size | D | V | DNA | CDR3
TRBJ2-3 | many | - | TRBV28 | TGTGCCAGCAGTTTAGCGACAGCAGATACGCAGTATTTT | CASSLATADTQYF
TRBJ2-2 | - | - | TRBV7-2 | TGTGCCAGCAACAAAATCCCAGGGGCGAACACCGGGGAGCTGTTTTTT | CASNKIPGANTGELFF
TRBJ1-4 | many | - | TRBV20-1 | TGCAGTGCTAGAGGAGAGAGGCAGGGTGCTGAAAAACTGTTTTTT | CSARGERQGAEKLFF
TRBJ1-1 | - | - | TRBV20-1 | TGCAGTGCTAGAGGAGGGGGGGGAAGCACTGAAGCTTTCTTT | CSARGGGGSTEAFF
TRBJ2-1 | many | TRBD2 | TRBV20-1 | TGCAGTGCTAGGGTCCAGGGCGGGAGCACCTACAATGAGCAGTTCTTC | CSARVQGGSTYNEQFF
TRBJ2-5 | few | TRBD2 | TRBV20-1 | TGCAGTGCTCACTCCTGGACTAGCGGGAGGGCCAGTGAGACCCAGTACTTC | CSAHSWTSGRASETQYF
TRBJ1-1 | many | - | TRBV20-1 | TGCAGTGCTAGCTGGGGTGAAGCTTTCTTT | CSASWGEAFF
TRBJ1-1 | - | - | TRBV13 | TGTGCCAGCAGTGTAGAGGGGCAGAACACTGAAGCTTCCTTT | CASSVEGQNTEASF
TRBJ2-5 | - | - | TRBV5-1 | TGCGCCAGCAGCTTGGGAGGAAGAAAAGAGACCCAGTACTTC | CASSLGGRKETQYF
TRBJ2-2 | once | TRBD1 | TRBV24-1 | TGTGCCACCAGTGGAACAACCGGGACAGGGTCCGTATCGGGGGAGCTGTTTTTT | CATSGTTGTGSVSGELFF
TRBJ1-2 | many | TRBD1 | TRBV7-2 | TGTGCCAGCAGCGCACTACAGGGGGCGCAGAATGGCTACACCTTC | CASSALQGAQNGYTF
TRBJ2-7 | few | TRBD2 | TRBV5-4 | TGTGCCAGCACCCAGAGCGGGGGGACCTCCTACGAGCAGTACTTC | CASTQSGGTSYEQYF
TRBJ2-1 | few | - | TRBV4-3 | TGCGCCAGCAGCCAAGGGTACCTGGATAGGTTCAGGAATGAGCAGTTCTTC | CASSQGYLDRFRNEQFF
TRBJ1-1 | - | - | TRBV24-1 | TGTGCCACTCGTGGGGCTGAGAACACTGAAGCTTTCTTT | CATRGAENTEAFF
TRBJ1-5 | few | - | TRBV19 | TGTGCCAGTAGTATTGAAAGGAATCAGCCCCAGCATTTT | CASSIERNQPQHF
TRBJ2-7 | many | - | TRBV20-1 | TGCAGTGTAAGAAGCCCTCAACCCGGGGAACGGGGGGAGCAGTACTTC | CSVRSPQPGERGEQYF
TRBJ2-1 | - | TRBD2 | TRBV5-5 | TGTGCCAGCAGCTTGGACCCTTTAGCGGGGGGCTACAATGAGCAGTTCTTC | CASSLDPLAGGYNEQFF
TRBJ2-1 | - | TRBD2 | TRBV27 | TGTGCCAGCAGCCTAGGGCGGGAGGGCCTGGGCTCCTACAATGAGCAGTTCTTC | CASSLGREGLGSYNEQFF
TRBJ2-7 | - | TRBD2 | TRBV5-1 | TGCGCCAGCAGATCAGCTAGCGGGACATACGAGCAGTACTTC | CASRSASGTYEQYF
TRBJ1-2 | many | - | TRBV20-1 | TGCAGTGCTAGAGGGGGGTCTAACTATGGCTACACCTTC | CSARGGSNYGYTF
TRBJ2-2 | many | - | TRBV18 | TGTGCCAGCTCACCTTTACGTCCAGGTGGAACCGGGGAGCTGTTTTTT | CASSPLRPGGTGELFF
TRBJ2-5 | few | - | TRBV5-4 | TGTGCCAGCGGCTCCGATAGCGGACGCCGGGTGTCCCAGTACTTC | CASGSDSGRRVSQYF
TRBJ1-4 | - | TRBD1 | TRBV9 | TGTGCCAGCAGCCTGAGACAGGGATCCGAAAAACTGTTTTTT | CASSLRQGSEKLFF
TRBJ2-7 | many | - | TRBV7-2 | TGTGCCAGCAGCCCCGGGCCGAGGGACGAGCAGTACTTC | CASSPGPRDEQYF
TRBJ2-2 | many | - | TRBV6-2/TRBV6-3 | TGTGCCAGCAGTTACGAACTGGACACCGGGGAGCTGTTTTTT | CASSYELDTGELFF
TRBJ2-1 | few | TRBD1 | TRBV7-6 | TGTGCCAGCAGCTTGTCACAGGGGGTATCGTCTAATGAGCAGTTCTTC | CASSLSQGVSSNEQFF
TRBJ1-1 | many | - | TRBV5-8 | TGTGCCAGCAGCCCGGAGCCTGAAGCTTTCTTT | CASSPEPEAFF
TRBJ2-2 | many | - | TRBV20-1 | TGCAGTGCCTCCGGGACTGTGAACACCGGGGAGCTGTTTTTT | CSASGTVNTGELFF
TRBJ1-1 | - | TRBD1 | TRBV6-1 | TGTGCCAGCAGCGACGGACAGGGTTGGACTGAAGCTTTCTTT | CASSDGQGWTEAFF
TRBJ2-1 | many | - | TRBV7-2 | TGTGCCAGCACCTCGCTGTTAGGGGGGGGAGGAGGGACTGAGCAGTTCTTC | CASTSLLGGGGGTEQFF
TRBJ2-6 | many | - | TRBV11-2 | TGTGCCAGCAGCTTTAGGGAGGTTGGGGCCAACGTCCTGACTTTC | CASSFREVGANVLTF
TRBJ2-1 | many | TRBD1 | TRBV10-3 | TGTGCCATCAGGCTCTCGACAGGGATCAACAATGAGCAGTTCTTC | CAIRLSTGINNEQFF
TRBJ1-2 | many | - | TRBV20-1 | TGCAGTGCTCGGGGAATCGCCTATGGCTACACCTTC | CSARGIAYGYTF
TRBJ2-7 | many | - | TRBV18 | TGTGCCAGCTCACCACCGGTGGGAGTGCTCCTCTACGAGCAGTACTTC | CASSPPVGVLLYEQYF
TRBJ2-7 | - | - | TRBV18 | TGTGCCAGCTCACAAGATGTCTACGAGCAGTACTTC | CASSQDVYEQYF
TRBJ2-7 | many | TRBD1 | TRBV20-1 | TGCAGTGCTAGGGATCCGGGACAGGGAGTAGACGAGCAGTACTTC | CSARDPGQGVDEQYF
TRBJ2-1 | many | - | TRBV13 | TGTGCCAGCAGCTTAGTCTCCGGGGATGAGCAGTTCTTC | CASSLVSGDEQFF
TRBJ2-7 | - | TRBD2 | TRBV5-4 | TGTGCCAGCAGCTTGGGGTCTAGCGGGAGCTACGAGCAGTACTTC | CASSLGSSGSYEQYF
TRBJ2-5 | few | - | TRBV20-1 | TGCAGTGCTAGAGAGGGCAGGGTGAGCAGAGAACAAGAGACCCAGTACTTC | CSAREGRVSREQETQYF
TRBJ2-1 | many | TRBD2 | TRBV7-6 | TGTGCCAGCAGCGTGGCACTAGCGGGGGGGATCTCCTACAATGAGCAGTTCTTC | CASSVALAGGISYNEQFF
TRBJ2-3 | many | TRBD2 | TRBV24-1 | TGTGCCACCAGTGACTCATCTCTAGCGGGAGGCAGCACAGATACGCAGTATTTT | CATSDSSLAGGSTDTQYF
TRBJ1-6 | many | - | TRBV2 | TGTGCCAGCAGCCAACCGGGGTCTAATTCACCCCTCCACTTT | CASSQPGSNSPLHF
TRBJ2-7 | - | - | TRBV5-1 | TGCGCCAGCAGGGATCCGGGAGACTACGAGCAGTACTTC | CASRDPGDYEQYF
TRBJ1-6 | few | - | TRBV7-2 | TGTGCCAGCAGCGCGACCACCCAGGCTCTTAATTCACCCCTCCACTTT | CASSATTQALNSPLHF
TRBJ1-2 | few | - | TRBV5-4 | TGTGCCAGCAGCCCCCGGACAGAGAATGGCTACACCTTC | CASSPRTENGYTF
TRBJ1-1 | many | TRBD1 | TRBV9 | TGTGCCAGCAGCGCTAGGGACAGGGGGCATGCTGAAGCTTTCTTT | CASSARDRGHAEAFF
TRBJ2-1 | - | TRBD2 | TRBV24-1 | TGTGCCACAGAAACTCCAGCGGGGGGCTCCTACAATGAGCAGTTCTTC | CATETPAGGSYNEQFF
TRBJ1-2 | few | TRBD1 | TRBV6-2/TRBV6-3 | TGTGCCAGCCGACAGGGCGGCTATGGCTACACCTTC | CASRQGGYGYTF
TRBJ1-2 | many | TRBD1 | TRBV5-4 | TGTGCCAGCAGCCCGGCGGGACAGCACTATGGCTACACCTTC | CASSPAGQHYGYTF
TRBJ2-5 | many | - | TRBV7-2 | TGTGCCAGCAACCTAGACAGCAACCAAGAGACCCAGTACTTC | CASNLDSNQETQYF
TRBJ1-1 | many | TRBD1 | TRBV6-1 | TGTGCCAGCAGTCGCGACAGGGATGGCACTGAAGCTTTCTTT | CASSRDRDGTEAFF
TRBJ2-5 | many | - | TRBV7-9 | TGTGCCAGCAGCAAAAACTTGGCTAGCTATGAGACCCAGTACTTC | CASSKNLASYETQYF
TRBJ1-1 | many | - | TRBV10-3 | TGTGCCATCAGTGCGGGAGGATGGGGACGGGCTGAAGCTTTCTTT | CAISAGGWGRAEAFF
TRBJ1-4 | few | - | TRBV6-1 | TGTGCCAGCAGTGCCCTGGGGGTGGCTAATGAAAAACTGTTTTTT | CASSALGVANEKLFF
TRBJ2-1 | many | TRBD2 | TRBV19 | TGTGCCAGTAGTATACTAGCGGGAACTGTCTATGAGCAGTTCTTC | CASSILAGTVYEQFF
TRBJ2-7 | few | - | TRBV6-2/TRBV6-3 | TGTGCCAGCAGTCCACCCGGGACAAACTACGAGCAGTACTTC | CASSPPGTNYEQYF
TRBJ1-6 | many | TRBD1 | TRBV20-1 | TGCAGTGCCAGGAAACCGGGACAGAGCTCCTATAATTCACCCCTCCACTTT | CSARKPGQSSYNSPLHF